Each of the 23 T cell receptor beta chains below was sequenced from the same sample in a study of blood T cell repertoires in COVID-19. The repertoire was sequenced with immunoSEQ multiplex PCR; TCRdb's copy has only in-frame clones and lacks some. The sample includes under 150,000 clones, about 70% seen only once; the top ten take less than 15%. Sequences were obtained from peripheral blood. The source is an elderly man with acute or convalescent COVID-19.

Details on this clone: Other DNA sequences in the sample encode the same CDR3. The chain couples TRBV5-1 to TRBJ1-1, with D possibly being TRBD1 (6 bases). CDR3 length equals 14 residues. V gave up 0 bases and J gave up 5 bases, with 11 bases separating them. Germline loops: CDR1 SGHRS, CDR2 YFSETQ. This CDR3 reads CASSLAGGGTEAFF. As DNA, the CDR3 is TGCGCCAGCAGCTTGGCTGGGGGCGGAACTGAAGCTTTCTTT.

The chain combines TRBV7-2 with TRBJ2-3, with 15 bases fitting TRBD2. This CDR3 is built from 20 residues. V lost 0 bases, J lost 2 bases, and 9 bases stayed unmatched. Looked up from germline, CDR1 is SGHTA and CDR2 is FQGNSA. In DNA, the CDR3 is TGTGCCAGCAGCTTAGCGCTCGGGCGGACTAGCGGGGGGGTCACAGATACGCAGTATTTT. Protein sequence: CASSLALGRTSGGVTDTQYF.

CDR3 DNA sequence: TGTGCCAGCAGTATCCCGGGGGGACAGGGCAATTCACCCCTCCACTTT. Its translation is CASSIPGGQGNSPLHF. The rearrangement links TRBV28 to TRBJ1-6, with 9 nucleotides matching TRBD1. This CDR3 comprises 16 residues. Germline values: CDR1 MDHEN, CDR2 SYDVKM. V shed 5 bases, J shed 7 bases, and the junction held 9 bases outside the gene matches.

The chain is built from TRBV19 and TRBJ1-4; D gene uncertain. Trimming stripped 3 bases from V and 4 bases from J, with 6 bases between. The CDR3 spans 13 residues. Germline assignment: CDR1 LNHDA and CDR2 SQIVND (reference sequence). The CDR3 DNA follows: TGTGCCAGTAGTATCAGAGGTAATGAAAAACTGTTTTTT. Its protein is CASSIRGNEKLFF.

V gene TRBV21-1 combines with J gene TRBJ2-1; the D call TRBD1 from the table was never checked on the DNA. TRBV21-1 is a listed pseudogene. CDR3 length: 16 residues. The CDR3 here is CASPRGGPTENNEQFF. The DNA for the CDR3 is TGTGCCAGCCCCAGAGGGGGCCCGACAGAAAACAATGAGCAGTTCTTC.

This chain uses TRBV6-5 with TRBJ1-5, with 7 nucleotides matching TRBD1. The germline gives CDR1 MNHEY, CDR2 SVGAGI. V was clipped by 2 bases and J by 3 bases; unmatched bases: 4. The CDR3 has 15 amino acids. As DNA, the CDR3 is TGTGCCAGCAGTTACCGGACAGGTTTCAATCAGCCCCAGCATTTT. Encoded protein: CASSYRTGFNQPQHF.

This clone was seen just once. This rearrangement joins TRBV10-3 to TRBJ1-2, with D hard to call. The germline V gene has CDR1 ENHRY and CDR2 SYGVKD. V was trimmed by 4 bases and J by 9 bases, leaving 15 bases between them. The CDR3 runs to 13 residues. The CDR3 bases are TGTGCCATCAGTGGAGGTCCCAAGGAGAGCTACACCTTC. Translation gives CAISGGPKESYTF.

The chain carries TRBV28 and TRBJ2-2; no definite D call. The CDR3 runs 15 residues. The V end lost 5 bases, the J end lost 0 bases, and 10 bases lay between the germline ends. Germline V gene lookup returns CDR1 MDHEN and CDR2 SYDVKM. The CDR3 sequence: CASSLSGANTGELFF. CDR3 nucleotides: TGTGCCAGCAGTCTCTCCGGTGCGAACACCGGGGAGCTGTTTTTT. Based on the CDR3 plus reference TRBV28 and TRBJ2-2, the full variable domain is DVKVTQSSRYLVKRTGEKVFLECVQDMDHENMFWYRQDPGLGLRLIYFSYDVKMKEKGDIPEGYSVSREKKERFSLILESASTNQTSMYLCASSLSGANTGELFFGEGSRLTVL.

This sequence joins TRBV2 and TRBJ2-7, with a weak D call TRBD1 (6 bases). The CDR3 is made up of 14 amino acids. Trimming removed 6 bases at V and 0 bases at J, with 12 bases between. CDR1 SNHLY and CDR2 FYNNEI come from the germline V gene. CDR3 sequence (DNA): TGTGCCAGCAGCTCCGGGACAAACTCCTACGAGCAGTACTTC. This sequence encodes CASSSGTNSYEQYF.

The chain recombines TRBV3-1 (or the pseudogene TRBV3-2) with TRBJ2-5; 10 nucleotides match TRBD2. CDR3 size: 21 residues. J gave up 5 bases and V 4 bases, and 25 bases lay outside the gene matches. Germline CDR1 LGHDT, CDR2 YNNKEL (reference sequence). The CDR3 bases are TGTGCCAGCAGCCTTACCCGGGCTAGCGGGGGTCAAACCATGTCGAGGGAGACCCAGTACTTC. It is translated as CASSLTRASGGQTMSRETQYF.

The V call is TRBV7-6, the J call TRBJ1-3; no definite D call. CDR3 length equals 11 residues. Germline V lookup: CDR1 SGHVS, CDR2 FNYEAQ. The CDR3 protein is CVVGSGNTIYF. The CDR3 DNA follows: TGTGTTGTGGGGAGTGGAAACACCATATATTTT.

This chain links TRBV15 with TRBJ2-5, with 8 bases lining up with TRBD1. CDR3 length: 15 residues. Germline V gene data show CDR1 as LNHNV and CDR2 as YYDKDF (reference sequence). V dropped 1 base and J dropped 4; count of bases not matched to a gene: 5. The chain's CDR3 is CATSRGAGGGETQYF. CDR3 DNA: TGTGCCACCAGCAGAGGGGCAGGGGGCGGAGAGACCCAGTACTTC.

V and J are TRBV7-2 and TRBJ1-2, with D tentatively TRBD1 (6 bases). V was clipped by 1 base and J by 0 bases, with 15 bases between them. The CDR3 length is 17 residues. Per the germline V gene, CDR1 is SGHTA and CDR2 is FQGNSA. The CDR3 reads CASSLVDSPSPNYGYTF. The CDR3 DNA follows: TGTGCCAGCAGCTTAGTGGACAGTCCTTCCCCTAACTATGGCTACACCTTC.

V is TRBV7-9 and J is TRBJ2-1, with 14 bases lining up with TRBD2. Losses at the gene ends were 4 bases for V and 1 base for J; bases not matched to a gene: 9. The CDR3 sequence is 19 residues long. The germline V gene has CDR1 SEHNR and CDR2 FQNEAQ (reference sequence). CDR3 residues: CASSSPGTSGGYSYNEQFF. The CDR3 region has the DNA TGTGCCAGCAGCTCCCCCGGGACTAGCGGGGGCTATTCCTACAATGAGCAGTTCTTC.

The V gene is TRBV6-5, the J gene TRBJ2-5, with 9 bases matching TRBD1. CDR1 MNHEY and CDR2 SVGAGI come from the germline V gene. The CDR3 is 13 residues long. With V trimmed by 7 bases and J by 4 bases, 4 bases remained unmatched. The CDR3 region is CASTGQGRETQYF. Here the CDR3 DNA reads TGTGCCAGCACAGGACAGGGGCGAGAGACCCAGTACTTC.

The chain combines TRBV13 with TRBJ2-5; possibly TRBD1 for D (6 bases). The CDR3 covers 14 residues. Deletions cut 5 bases from V and 0 bases from J, with 10 bases between. Germline V gene lookup returns CDR1 PRHDT and CDR2 FYEKMQ (reference sequence). As DNA, the CDR3 is TGTGCCAGCAGCCATTCAGGGGACCAAGAGACCCAGTACTTC. Translating gives CASSHSGDQETQYF.

The chain uses TRBV6-6 and TRBJ2-1, with D unclear. Germline assignment: CDR1 MNHNY and CDR2 SVGAGI (reference sequence). Between the trimmed V and J ends, which lost 2 bases and 5 bases, there was a span of 4 bases. This CDR3 spans 12 amino acids. CDR3 residues: CASSYTDNEQFF. CDR3 nucleotides: TGTGCCAGCAGTTACACGGACAATGAGCAGTTCTTC.

This chain joins TRBV2 and TRBJ2-7, with D possibly being TRBD2 (5 bases). The germline V gene has CDR1 SNHLY and CDR2 FYNNEI. The CDR3 is 15 amino acids. Trimming removed 0 bases from V and 3 bases from J, with 12 bases in between. The CDR3 nucleotides read TGTGCCAGCAGTGAAGCGACGGGGATGGTCTACGAGCAGTACTTC. Translated, it gives CASSEATGMVYEQYF.

This chain links TRBV18 with TRBJ1-2; D not certain. Germline CDR1 reads KGHSH; CDR2 reads LQKENI. V was shortened by 0 bases and J by 5 bases, with 10 bases between the two germline ends. CDR3 length equals 14 residues. The CDR3 DNA sequence: TGTGCCAGCTCACCACCGGCCAGAGCGTATGGCTACACCTTC. It specifies CASSPPARAYGYTF.

This clone was recorded only once. Other DNA sequences in this specimen translate into the identical CDR3. The rearrangement joins TRBV4-1 to TRBJ2-5; tentatively, D is TRBD2 (5 bases). CDR1 is MGHRA, CDR2 YSYEKL, per germline. CDR3 size: 17 residues. Trimming stripped 0 bases from V and 2 bases from J, with 16 bases between. Written as DNA, the CDR3 is TGCGCCAGCAGCCAAGACGGACTCGAGACCTTTCAAGAGACCCAGTACTTC. Residues: CASSQDGLETFQETQYF.

This clone was counted only a few times. The V gene is TRBV9, the J gene TRBJ2-5; TRBD2 matches at 11 bases. The CDR3 runs to 16 residues. The V gene's germline CDR1 is SGDLS and CDR2 YYNGEE. The V segment lost 2 bases and the J segment 1 base; nucleotides outside the gene matches: 4. As DNA, the CDR3 is TGTGCCAGCAGCGTCTGGCTAGCGGGGGGCCAAGAGACCCAGTACTTC. Residues: CASSVWLAGGQETQYF. Variable domain in full (rest from reference TRBV9 and TRBJ2-5): DSGVTQTPKHLITATGQRVTLRCSPRSGDLSVYWYQQSLDQGLQFLIQYYNGEERAKGNILERFSAQQFPDLHSELNLSSLELGDSALYFCASSVWLAGGQETQYFGPGTRLLVL.

The chain combines TRBV6-5 with TRBJ2-7; D may be TRBD1 (6 bases). V was pared by 3 bases and J by 4 bases, with 13 bases between. Germline V CDR1 and CDR2: MNHEY, SVGAGI. This CDR3 contains 14 residues. The CDR3 bases are TGTGCCAGCAGTTATGGTGCCAGGGGATACGAGCAGTACTTC. Residues: CASSYGARGYEQYF.

In nucleotides, the CDR3 is TGTGCCAGCAGCTGGGGCAGGGGGCTTACCTACGAGCAGTACTTC. As protein: CASSWGRGLTYEQYF. This chain connects TRBV5-8 to TRBJ2-7; 8 bases are a match to TRBD1. The germline gives CDR1 SGHTS, CDR2 YDEGEE. There are 15 residues in the CDR3. The J segment lost 2 bases and the V segment lost 3 bases, leaving 7 bases of the junction unmatched.